This TCR beta chain was identified during a study of blood T cell repertoires in COVID-19. The overall study: There were acute and convalescent COVID-19 samples, and they came from the United States, Italy and Spain. T cells, B-cell-depleted T cells, or PBMCs supplied cDNA or gDNA.

This CDR3 is 16 amino acids long. Germline V lookup: CDR1 DFQATT, CDR2 SNEGSKA (reference sequence). The ends lost 3 bases at V and 4 bases at J; junction bases unmatched: 12. Per the authors' pipeline: Estimation of nucleated cell counts was performed using reference gene primer amplification. Some clones are missing from TCRdb's copy, which holds only in-frame ones; the method was immunoSEQ multiplex PCR. For V, J and clone size, that table is used; D and trimming come from the DNA. This sample has 200,000 to 250,000 clones, with 70% to 90% found just once. This rearrangement joins TRBV20-1 to TRBJ2-7; 10 nucleotides align to TRBD2. The sequenced sample was peripheral blood. This TCR was sampled from a man younger than 35 with active or convalescent COVID-19. CDR3 sequence reads: CSASPSGSFLVYEQYF. In DNA form, the CDR3 reads TGCAGTGCTAGTCCTAGCGGGAGTTTTCTTGTGTACGAGCAGTACTTC.